Each of the 26 T cell receptor beta chains below was sequenced from the same sample in a study of vaccination effects on CD4 cells after COVID-19. Expansion of antigen-specific CD4+ T cells with viral peptide pools was carried out by the ViraFEST assay before sequencing. The culture ran for around ten days before CD4+ T cells were isolated. Using immunoSEQ multiplex PCR, the repertoire was profiled, and TCRdb retains in-frame clones only, with some absent. The sample has about 61,000 clones, more than 80% seen once. What these receptors recognize is not known. The material sequenced was CD4+ T cells from PBMCs cultured with HCoV-229E spike peptides, taken before COVID-19 vaccination. The source is a human donor who received a COVID-19 vaccine.

This clone occurred once. The chain recombines TRBV18 with TRBJ1-3; 10 nucleotides match TRBD1. CDR3 size: 16 residues. Germline V gives CDR1 KGHSH, CDR2 LQKENI. The J segment lost 1 base and the V segment lost 3 bases, leaving 3 bases of the junction unmatched. The CDR3 DNA follows: TGTGCCAGCTCACCGGGGACAGGGGTGTCTGGAAACACCATATATTTT. It yields the protein CASSPGTGVSGNTIYF. The full variable domain, with the rest looked up from reference TRBV18 and TRBJ1-3, is NAGVMQNPRHLVRRRGQEARLRCSPMKGHSHVYWYRQLPEEGLKFMVYLQKENIIDESGMPKERFSAEFPKEGPSILRIQQVVRGDSAAYFCASSPGTGVSGNTIYFGEGSWLTVV.

The genes are TRBV27 and TRBJ2-5; D call uncertain. Germline V lookup: CDR1 MNHEY, CDR2 SMNVEV (reference sequence). The CDR3 covers 15 residues. With 4 bases removed from V and 2 bases from J, the gap between germline ends came to 14 bases. The CDR3 protein is CASSSMKGGQETQYF. CDR3 sequence (DNA): TGTGCCAGCAGTTCCATGAAGGGTGGTCAAGAGACCCAGTACTTC.

The chain recombines TRBV18 with TRBJ2-5; 9 bases match TRBD1. CDR3 size: 15 residues. With 2 bases clipped from V and 5 bases from J, the junction kept 6 bases outside the gene matches. The V gene's germline CDR1 is KGHSH and CDR2 LQKENI. CDR3 nucleotide sequence: TGTGCCAGCTCACCATTCGGACAGGGGAGGGAGACCCAGTACTTC. It codes for CASSPFGQGRETQYF.

The chain couples TRBV19 to TRBJ2-3; tentatively, D is TRBD1 (5 bases). Trimming cost V 3 bases and J 4 bases, with 11 bases left between them. The CDR3 contains 14 residues. The germline V gene encodes CDR1 LNHDA and CDR2 SQIVND (reference sequence). The CDR3 sequence is CASSIRTKSDTQYF. CDR3 nucleotides: TGTGCCAGTAGTATCAGGACAAAGTCAGATACGCAGTATTTT.

The chain joins TRBV9 to TRBJ2-2, with 9 bases lining up with TRBD1. Trimming at V came to 3 bases and at J to 3 bases, leaving 9 bases not matched to a gene. Germline values: CDR1 SGDLS, CDR2 YYNGEE. The CDR3 covers 17 residues. DNA of the CDR3: TGTGCCAGCAGCGCTCCGGGACAGGGAACGTACACCGGGGAGCTGTTTTTT. Translation gives CASSAPGQGTYTGELFF.

The chain is built from TRBV14 and TRBJ2-4; tentative D call: TRBD1 (6 bases). Trimming left V 4 bases short and J 0 bases short, with 10 bases between. CDR1 and CDR2 (germline): SGHDN, FVKESK. This CDR3 has 15 residues. In nucleotides, the CDR3 is TGTGCCAGCAGCCGGAACAGGGAAGCCAAAAACATTCAGTACTTC. Translating it yields CASSRNREAKNIQYF. Full variable domain (missing parts from reference TRBV14 and TRBJ2-4): EAGVTQFPSHSVIEKGQTVTLRCDPISGHDNLYWYRRVMGKEIKFLLHFVKESKQDESGMPNNRFLAERTGGTYSTLKVQPAELEDSGVYFCASSRNREAKNIQYFGAGTRLSVL.

The chain is built from TRBV24-1 and TRBJ2-5, with D perhaps TRBD1 (5 bases). Per the germline V gene, CDR1 is KGHDR and CDR2 is SFDVKD. CDR3 length: 15 residues. V was trimmed by 3 bases and J by 3 bases, leaving 13 bases between them. CDR3 nucleotide sequence: TGTGCCACCAGTGATCCAGGGCCACACAAAGAGACCCAGTACTTC. Translated: CATSDPGPHKETQYF.

The V and J genes are TRBV5-4 and TRBJ2-7, with 10 bases that match TRBD1. This CDR3 contains 16 residues. Per the germline V gene, CDR1 is SGHNT and CDR2 is YYREEE (reference sequence). V gave up 3 bases and J gave up 5 bases; unmatched junction bases: 11. The DNA for the CDR3 is TGTGCCAGCAGCTCTAGGGAGGGACAGGGGCAACACGAGCAGTACGTC. Encoded protein: CASSSREGQGQHEQYV.

This clone was seen just once. The chain is built from TRBV28 and TRBJ2-5; D gene unclear. The CDR3 sequence is 12 residues long. With 3 bases removed from V and 7 bases from J, the gap between germline ends came to 9 bases. Germline V CDR1 and CDR2: MDHEN, SYDVKM. Here the CDR3 DNA reads TGTGCCAGCAGTTTCGAGTTACGGACCCAGTACTTC. Translation: CASSFELRTQYF.

This clone was observed a handful of times. The rearrangement links TRBV10-2 to TRBJ1-5; D might be TRBD1 (5 bases). V was shortened by 7 bases and J by 6 bases, with 13 bases between the two germline ends. The CDR3 covers 13 residues. The germline gives CDR1 WSHSY, CDR2 SAAADI. In DNA, the CDR3 is TGCGCCAGCACCTCCTTGGGGCCTCAGCCCCAGCATTTT. Amino acid sequence: CASTSLGPQPQHF.

A few counts support this clone. The genes are TRBV10-3 and TRBJ1-1; TRBD1 matches at 8 bases. Germline V gene lookup returns CDR1 ENHRY and CDR2 SYGVKD. J lost 0 bases, V lost 6 bases, and 0 bases had no gene match. The CDR3 has 13 amino acids. CDR3 coding DNA: TGTGCCATCAGGACAGGGGTGAACACTGAAGCTTTCTTT. It yields the protein CAIRTGVNTEAFF.

The chain combines TRBV12-5 with TRBJ2-2; D unclear. CDR1 and CDR2 (germline): LGHNT, FRNRAP. Trimming took off 8 bases at V and 7 bases at J, with 17 bases between the two ends. The CDR3 covers 14 residues. The CDR3 protein is CASQGFGDHGELFF. The CDR3 DNA reads TGTGCTAGTCAAGGATTTGGGGATCACGGGGAGCTGTTTTTT.

The genes are TRBV30 and TRBJ2-7; no firm D call. V was cut by 2 bases and J by 8 bases, with 16 bases left in between. The CDR3 covers 13 residues. Germline V gene lookup returns CDR1 GTSNPN and CDR2 SVGIG (reference sequence). The DNA of the CDR3 is TGTGCCTGGAGTACCAGCCAGATGGGCAAGCAGTACGTC. It codes for CAWSTSQMGKQYV.

The chain links TRBV5-8 to TRBJ2-3; TRBD2 might be the D (6 bases). The CDR3 is made up of 14 amino acids. CDR1 is SGHTS and CDR2 is YDEGEE in the germline V gene. The V end lost 7 bases, the J end lost 2 bases, and 14 bases lay between the germline ends. The CDR3 loop is CASPSAGPTDTQYF. Here the CDR3 DNA reads TGTGCCAGCCCCTCGGCGGGGCCCACAGATACGCAGTATTTT.

Points on this clone: The junction shows a germline mismatch at one end, possibly a read error. The gene calls are TRBV28 and TRBJ2-5, with D maybe TRBD1 (6 bases). The germline V gene encodes CDR1 MDHEN and CDR2 SYDVKM. The CDR3 sequence is 15 residues long. Here the CDR3 DNA reads TGTGCCGGCAGTCCCCATCGCGGACAGTTAGAGACCCAGTACTTC. Amino acid sequence: CAGSPHRGQLETQYF.

The chain recombines TRBV7-2 with TRBJ1-2; perhaps TRBD1 as D (5 bases). Deletions cut 5 bases from V and 4 bases from J, with 17 bases between. Germline V gives CDR1 SGHTA, CDR2 FQGNSA. This CDR3 spans 15 amino acids. The DNA for the CDR3 is TGTGCCAGCAGCACAGCCGACAGCTACCTCTATGGCTACACCTTC. Amino acids: CASSTADSYLYGYTF.

The chain is built from TRBV6-4 and TRBJ1-2; the match to TRBD1 covers 9 bases. Germline CDR1 MRHNA, CDR2 SNTAGT. This CDR3 is built from 14 residues. V shed 2 bases, J shed 2 bases, and the junction held 0 bases outside the gene matches. The CDR3: CASSDDRGNYGYTF. The DNA of the CDR3 is TGTGCCAGCAGTGACGACAGGGGGAACTATGGCTACACCTTC.

This clone came up once. V usage is TRBV9 and J usage is TRBJ2-3; no definite D call. The CDR3 is 14 residues long. Deletions cut 0 bases from V and 1 base from J, with 6 bases between. CDR1 is SGDLS and CDR2 is YYNGEE in the germline V gene. The CDR3 DNA reads as TGTGCCAGCAGCGTAGCCCCCCGCACAGATACGCAGTATTTT. Protein sequence: CASSVAPRTDTQYF.

The gene calls are TRBV3-1 (or the pseudogene TRBV3-2) and TRBJ1-2; no definite D call. Looked up from germline, CDR1 is LGHDT and CDR2 is YNNKEL (reference sequence). The CDR3 loop spans 14 amino acids. V was cut by 0 bases and J by 3 bases, with 8 bases left in between. CDR3 bases: TGTGCCAGCAGCCAAGAGGCGGTAGACTATGGCTACACCTTC. Residues: CASSQEAVDYGYTF.

This rearrangement joins TRBV2 to TRBJ1-1; 9 bases agree with TRBD1. Germline V lookup: CDR1 SNHLY, CDR2 FYNNEI. The CDR3 is 15 residues long. The trim removed 2 bases at V and 5 bases at J, leaving 6 bases unmatched. This CDR3 is CASSEFGGQGTEAFF. DNA of the CDR3: TGTGCCAGCAGTGAATTCGGGGGACAGGGTACTGAAGCTTTCTTT.

The genes are TRBV6-1 and TRBJ1-6; unclear D gene. This CDR3 comprises 19 residues. The V and J ends lost 1 base and 0 bases respectively, with 16 bases between them. Germline CDR1 is MNHNS and CDR2 is SASEGT. The CDR3 loop is CASSEGAGFVVSYNSPLHF. The CDR3 DNA reads as TGTGCCAGCAGTGAAGGGGCGGGGTTCGTAGTCTCCTATAATTCACCCCTCCACTTT.

The chain has TRBV5-4 and TRBJ2-1, with TRBD2 matching over 8 bases. The V gene end was trimmed by 3 bases and the J gene end by 7 bases; junction bases not matched to a gene: 15. The germline CDR1 and CDR2 sequences are SGHNT and YYREEE (reference sequence). CDR3 size: 17 residues. CDR3 in DNA: TGTGCCAGCAGCTCCCCCGCCGCAAGCGGGGGCTGGAATGAGCAGTTCTTC. Translated: CASSSPAASGGWNEQFF.

The rearrangement links TRBV6-6 to TRBJ2-7; 12 nucleotides match TRBD1. This CDR3 is 15 amino acids long. Germline values: CDR1 MNHNY, CDR2 SVGAGI (reference sequence). With 7 bases clipped from V and 7 bases from J, the junction kept 11 bases outside the gene matches. The CDR3 reads CASTDPGQGAYEQYV. CDR3 nucleotide sequence: TGTGCCAGCACCGACCCGGGACAGGGGGCGTATGAGCAGTACGTC.

The chain couples TRBV27 to TRBJ1-2; TRBD1 agrees at 7 bases. In germline, CDR1 is MNHEY, CDR2 SMNVEV (reference sequence). With V trimmed by 5 bases and J by 8 bases, 8 bases remained unmatched. The CDR3 is made up of 13 amino acids. The CDR3 sequence is CASSPRTGYGYTF. The CDR3 DNA reads TGTGCCAGCAGTCCCCGGACAGGCTACGGCTACACCTTC.

The chain joins TRBV3-1 (or the pseudogene TRBV3-2) to TRBJ2-3; 12 bases line up with TRBD2. Trimming removed 4 bases from V and 2 bases from J; junction bases left unmatched: 4. The CDR3 contains 16 residues. CDR1 and CDR2 (germline): LGHDT, YNNKEL (reference sequence). The CDR3 DNA follows: TGTGCCAGCAGCCGAACTAGCGGGGGGTTCACAGATACGCAGTATTTT. Protein: CASSRTSGGFTDTQYF.

CDR3 region: CASRRIGGAETQYF. CDR3 bases: TGTGCCAGCAGGAGAATCGGGGGGGCCGAGACCCAGTACTTC. The J gene is TRBJ2-5, the V gene TRBV2; 8 bases are a match to TRBD2. The ends lost 6 bases at V and 5 bases at J; junction bases unmatched: 8. CDR1 is SNHLY and CDR2 is FYNNEI in the germline V gene. The CDR3 loop spans 14 amino acids.